These 10 T cell receptor beta chains share one sample of origin, sequenced in a study of T cell changes during pregnancy in multiple sclerosis. Generated by immunoSEQ multiplex PCR, the TCRdb table keeps only in-frame clones and is missing some. The sample lists roughly 48,000 clones; 80% to 95% were seen once. The starting material was CD4+ T cells from peripheral blood mononuclear cells, obtained in the third trimester of pregnancy. These receptor sequences come from a female donor with multiple sclerosis, enrolled in a pregnancy study.

The V and J genes are TRBV2 and TRBJ2-1, with 9 bases fitting TRBD1. J gave up 1 base and V 7 bases, and 5 bases lay outside the gene matches. The length of the CDR3 is 15 residues. Germline CDR1 is SNHLY and CDR2 is FYNNEI. The CDR3 here is CASNWGTGSYNEQFF. DNA for the CDR3: TGTGCCAGCAATTGGGGGACAGGGTCCTACAATGAGCAGTTCTTC. Variable domain in full (rest from reference TRBV2 and TRBJ2-1): EPEVTQTPSHQVTQMGQEVILRCVPISNHLYFYWYRQILGQKVEFLVSFYNNEISEKSEIFDDQFSVERPDGSNFTLKIRSTKLEDSAMYFCASNWGTGSYNEQFFGPGTRLTVL.

This chain connects TRBV19 to TRBJ1-1, with 7 nucleotides matching TRBD1. The ends lost 9 bases at V and 1 base at J; junction bases unmatched: 5. CDR1 is LNHDA, CDR2 SQIVND, per germline (reference sequence). The CDR3 spans 13 residues. CDR3 coding DNA: TGTGCCAGCAACAGGGGCCGGAACACTGAAGCTTTCTTT. As protein: CASNRGRNTEAFF.

The chain has TRBV5-6 and TRBJ2-1; TRBD1 aligns across 7 bases. The V gene end was trimmed by 1 base and the J gene end by 4 bases; junction bases not matched to a gene: 5. This CDR3 comprises 15 residues. Germline loops: CDR1 SGHDT, CDR2 YYEEEE. The DNA for the CDR3 is TGTGCCAGCAGCTTGCGGGACAGAACTTACAATGAGCAGTTCTTC. Encoded protein: CASSLRDRTYNEQFF. The full variable domain, in which reference TRBV5-6 and TRBJ2-1 provide the parts outside the CDR3, is DAGVTQSPTHLIKTRGQQVTLRCSPKSGHDTVSWYQQALGQGPQFIFQYYEEEERQRGNFPDRFSGHQFPNYSSELNVNALLLGDSALYLCASSLRDRTYNEQFFGPGTRLTVL.

The rearrangement uses TRBV7-9 and TRBJ1-5, with D perhaps TRBD1 (5 bases). The CDR3 runs 14 residues. Germline loops: CDR1 SEHNR, CDR2 FQNEAQ (reference sequence). Deletions cut 4 bases from V and 4 bases from J, with 11 bases between. In DNA form, the CDR3 reads TGTGCCAGCAGCTACCCCGGGGGGAATCAGCCCCAGCATTTT. It specifies CASSYPGGNQPQHF.

The chain couples TRBV5-5 to TRBJ1-2; D possibly corresponds to TRBD1 (6 bases). This CDR3 is 14 amino acids long. Per germline, CDR1 SGHKS and CDR2 YYEKEE (reference sequence). Between the trimmed V and J ends, which lost 4 bases and 5 bases, there was a span of 15 bases. The CDR3 spells CASSGQGLQYGYTF. The CDR3 DNA reads TGTGCCAGCAGCGGCCAGGGGTTACAGTATGGCTACACCTTC.

In this sample, this clone turned up once. The chain couples TRBV5-1 to TRBJ2-7; TRBD1 might be the D (6 bases). The CDR3 extends over 15 amino acids. Germline V CDR1 and CDR2: SGHRS, YFSETQ. V lost 0 bases and J lost 2, with 12 bases in between. The CDR3 sequence: CASSLGAGATYEQYF. The DNA of the CDR3 is TGCGCCAGCAGCTTGGGGGCAGGGGCAACCTACGAGCAGTACTTC.

This sequence joins TRBV6-1 and TRBJ2-2; 9 bases match TRBD1. V shed 7 bases and J 5 bases; nucleotides not matched to a gene: 5. The CDR3 spans 14 residues. Germline CDR1 is MNHNS and CDR2 is SASEGT. The CDR3 here is CASTGQGWTGELFF. The CDR3 nucleotides read TGTGCCAGCACCGGACAGGGGTGGACCGGGGAGCTGTTTTTT.

In this sample, this clone turned up a few times. This chain connects TRBV2 to TRBJ2-7; 7 nucleotides agree with TRBD1. Trimming at V came to 6 bases and at J to 3 bases, leaving 8 bases not matched to a gene. Germline V gene lookup returns CDR1 SNHLY and CDR2 FYNNEI. CDR3 size: 14 residues. CDR3 nucleotide sequence: TGTGCCAGCAGCCCGGACAGGAGAGTCTACGAGCAGTACTTC. Amino acids: CASSPDRRVYEQYF. Together with reference TRBV2 and TRBJ2-7, the CDR3 gives the full variable domain: EPEVTQTPSHQVTQMGQEVILRCVPISNHLYFYWYRQILGQKVEFLVSFYNNEISEKSEIFDDQFSVERPDGSNFTLKIRSTKLEDSAMYFCASSPDRRVYEQYFGPGTRLTVT.

The V and J genes are TRBV19 and TRBJ1-2, with D possibly TRBD1 on 6 matching bases. Germline V lookup: CDR1 LNHDA, CDR2 SQIVND (reference sequence). Trimming removed 9 bases from V and 5 bases from J, with 16 bases in between. The CDR3 covers 13 residues. In nucleotides, the CDR3 is TGTGCCAGCCTAGAGTTGGGGGCGTATGGCTACACCTTC. Encoded protein: CASLELGAYGYTF.

This chain joins TRBV5-1 and TRBJ1-5; a possible D gene is TRBD1 (6 bases). CDR1 and CDR2 from the germline V gene are SGHRS and YFSETQ. V lost 5 bases, J lost 4 bases, and 19 bases lay in between. The CDR3 runs 16 residues. This CDR3 reads CASRRGDGQGNQPQHF. The CDR3, as DNA: TGCGCCAGCAGAAGAGGGGACGGGCAGGGGAATCAGCCCCAGCATTTT. The whole variable domain, filled in from reference TRBV5-1 and TRBJ1-5, reads KAGVTQTPRYLIKTRGQQVTLSCSPISGHRSVSWYQQTPGQGLQFLFEYFSETQRNKGNFPGRFSGRQFSNSRSEMNVSTLELGDSALYLCASRRGDGQGNQPQHFGDGTRLSIL.